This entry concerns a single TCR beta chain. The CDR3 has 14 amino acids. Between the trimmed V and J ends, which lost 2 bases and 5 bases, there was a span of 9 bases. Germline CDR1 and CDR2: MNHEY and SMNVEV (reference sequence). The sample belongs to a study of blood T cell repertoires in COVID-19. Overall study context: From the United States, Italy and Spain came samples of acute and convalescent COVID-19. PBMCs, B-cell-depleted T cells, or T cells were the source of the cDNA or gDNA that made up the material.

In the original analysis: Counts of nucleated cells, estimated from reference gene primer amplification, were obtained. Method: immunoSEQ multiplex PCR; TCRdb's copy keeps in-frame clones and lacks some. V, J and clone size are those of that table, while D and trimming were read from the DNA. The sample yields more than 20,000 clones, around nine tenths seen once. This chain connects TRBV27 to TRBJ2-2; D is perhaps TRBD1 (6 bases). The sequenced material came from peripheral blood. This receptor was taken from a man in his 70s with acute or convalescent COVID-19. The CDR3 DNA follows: TGTGCCAGCAGTTTACAGGGGCGTACCGGGGAGCTGTTTTTT. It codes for CASSLQGRTGELFF.